The 25 T cell receptor beta chains below were found in one sample sequenced in a study of shared clonotypes between healthy human individuals. Method: immunoSEQ multiplex PCR; TCRdb's copy keeps in-frame clones and lacks some. The sample lists around 1.5 million clones; 95% to 99% were seen once. The material sequenced was naive CD4+ T cells sorted from blood. Specified subset: CD45RA+ positively selected. The receptor source for this set is a man aged 25 to 40 in good health.

This clone was found once. The chain carries TRBV10-1 and TRBJ1-5, with 7 bases identical to TRBD1. This CDR3 is built from 15 residues. Trimming removed 10 bases from V and 1 base from J; junction bases left unmatched: 10. CDR1 is WNHNN, CDR2 SYGVQD, per germline (reference sequence). The CDR3 sequence is CATSEQGKSNQPQHF. The CDR3 DNA is TGCGCCACCTCCGAACAGGGGAAGAGCAATCAGCCCCAGCATTTT.

This chain connects TRBV4-3 to TRBJ2-7, with 7 positions matching TRBD1. V lost 0 bases, J lost 0 bases, and 8 bases stayed unmatched. This CDR3 contains 17 residues. Germline V gene lookup returns CDR1 LGHNA and CDR2 YSLEER. In DNA, the CDR3 is TGCGCCAGCAGCCAAGAGGACCCGGCAGGGGGCTCCTACGAGCAGTACTTC. It codes for CASSQEDPAGGSYEQYF.

CDR3 residues: CASSSRDLFLYEQYF. The CDR3 DNA is TGTGCCAGCAGCTCACGGGACCTCTTCCTCTACGAGCAGTACTTC. The chain couples TRBV13 to TRBJ2-7; D is tentatively TRBD1 or TRBD2 (5 bases each). Germline CDR1 PRHDT, CDR2 FYEKMQ (reference sequence). The CDR3 consists of 15 residues. Trimming left V 4 bases short and J 3 bases short, with 16 bases between.

The V gene is TRBV27, the J gene TRBJ1-4; possibly TRBD1 for D (6 bases). This CDR3 has 13 amino acids. V lost 8 bases and J 5 bases, leaving 12 bases between the germline ends. From germline, CDR1 is MNHEY and CDR2 SMNVEV (reference sequence). This CDR3 reads CASSSQGNEKLFF. CDR3 coding DNA: TGTGCCAGCTCCTCCCAGGGGAATGAAAAACTGTTTTTT.

V and J are TRBV6-5 and TRBJ2-7; TRBD1 matches at 10 bases. Germline CDR1 MNHEY, CDR2 SVGAGI. J lost 7 bases, V lost 5 bases, and 8 bases had no gene match. The CDR3 runs 14 residues. In DNA form, the CDR3 reads TGTGCCAGCAGTCTAAGACAGGGGGCGGGAGAGCAGTACTTC. This codes for CASSLRQGAGEQYF.

The V and J genes are TRBV10-1 and TRBJ2-5; 12 bases fit TRBD1. The CDR3 is 15 residues long. Looked up from germline, CDR1 is WNHNN and CDR2 is SYGVQD (reference sequence). V gave up 8 bases and J gave up 5 bases; unmatched junction bases: 9. DNA for the CDR3: TGCGCCAGCGGTCTCGGGACAGGGGGCTGGGAGACCCAGTACTTC. Residues: CASGLGTGGWETQYF.

This chain uses TRBV7-3 with TRBJ2-3, with 8 nucleotides matching TRBD2. Germline trimming cut 0 bases from V and 3 bases from J; bases unmatched to any gene: 5. Germline V lookup: CDR1 SGHTA, CDR2 FQGTGA. This CDR3 has 16 residues. The CDR3 coding sequence is TGTGCCAGCAGCTTAACGGGCGGGAGGTGGACAGATACGCAGTATTTT. Translating it yields CASSLTGGRWTDTQYF.

The chain is built from TRBV28 and TRBJ2-3; D call uncertain. Trimming took off 4 bases at V and 3 bases at J, with 23 bases between the two ends. Looked up from germline, CDR1 is MDHEN and CDR2 is SYDVKM. The CDR3 contains 18 residues. As DNA, the CDR3 is TGTGCCAGCAGTTCCTCCCTTGGATCCGGGTTACAAACAGATACGCAGTATTTT. Translation: CASSSSLGSGLQTDTQYF.

The gene calls are TRBV28 and TRBJ2-1; TRBD2 matches 9 bases. Looked up from germline, CDR1 is MDHEN and CDR2 is SYDVKM. V was clipped by 2 bases and J by 8 bases; unmatched bases: 7. CDR3 size: 15 residues. The CDR3 is CASSLLAGPKDEQFF. In nucleotides, the CDR3 is TGTGCCAGCAGTTTACTAGCGGGGCCAAAGGATGAGCAGTTCTTC.

The chain joins TRBV14 to TRBJ2-6; D perhaps matches TRBD1 (5 bases). The CDR3 has 15 amino acids. Germline V lookup: CDR1 SGHDN, CDR2 FVKESK. Deletions cut 3 bases from V and 2 bases from J, with 8 bases between. The CDR3 DNA reads as TGTGCCAGCAGCCACGCAGGGACTGGGGCCAACGTCCTGACTTTC. It encodes CASSHAGTGANVLTF.

The V and J genes are TRBV5-4 and TRBJ2-7, with TRBD2 matching over 7 bases. In germline, CDR1 is SGHNT, CDR2 YYREEE (reference sequence). V was clipped by 4 bases and J by 4 bases; unmatched bases: 8. This CDR3 has 14 amino acids. In DNA form, the CDR3 reads TGTGCCAGCAGCCCCGGGACTAACTTTTACGAGCAGTACTTC. It encodes CASSPGTNFYEQYF. Full variable domain (outside the CDR3, taken from reference TRBV5-4 and TRBJ2-7): ETGVTQSPTHLIKTRGQQVTLRCSSQSGHNTVSWYQQALGQGPQFIFQYYREEENGRGNFPPRFSGLQFPNYSSELNVNALELDDSALYLCASSPGTNFYEQYFGPGTRLTVT.

The chain uses TRBV19 and TRBJ2-7; TRBD1 is a possible D gene (6 bases). V gave up 6 bases and J gave up 4 bases, with 16 bases separating them. Germline CDR1 and CDR2: LNHDA and SQIVND (reference sequence). This CDR3 contains 14 residues. CDR3 loop: CASSPKGTRYEQYF. CDR3 DNA: TGTGCCAGTAGCCCGAAGGGGACAAGGTACGAGCAGTACTTC.

The chain recombines TRBV7-8 with TRBJ2-1; D unclear. The CDR3 is 15 amino acids. Trimming removed 5 bases from V and 7 bases from J, with 18 bases in between. Germline values: CDR1 SGHVS, CDR2 FQNEAQ. DNA of the CDR3: TGTGCCAGCAGCCCCCTCGGGCTGAATTTTAATGAGCAGTTCTTC. Amino acid sequence: CASSPLGLNFNEQFF.

This clone was detected only once. This chain uses TRBV2 with TRBJ2-7; TRBD1 aligns across 7 bases. Germline V gene data show CDR1 as SNHLY and CDR2 as FYNNEI. The CDR3 runs to 14 residues. V was clipped by 6 bases and J by 6 bases; unmatched bases: 11. The CDR3 spells CASRSRTGLSEQYF. For the CDR3, the DNA is TGTGCCAGCAGATCACGGACAGGCCTAAGCGAGCAGTACTTC.

The rearrangement joins TRBV5-1 to TRBJ2-3, with D tentatively TRBD2 (6 bases). The CDR3 contains 14 residues. Trimming pared 1 base from V and 5 bases from J, leaving 11 bases between. Germline CDR1 reads SGHRS; CDR2 reads YFSETQ. CDR3 coding DNA: TGCGCCAGCAGCTTGCTTATGCGGGGAGATACGCAGTATTTT. Translation gives CASSLLMRGDTQYF. Full variable domain (rest looked up from reference TRBV5-1 and TRBJ2-3): KAGVTQTPRYLIKTRGQQVTLSCSPISGHRSVSWYQQTPGQGLQFLFEYFSETQRNKGNFPGRFSGRQFSNSRSEMNVSTLELGDSALYLCASSLLMRGDTQYFGPGTRLTVL.

V and J are TRBV10-3 and TRBJ2-7; D perhaps matches TRBD2 (7 bases). CDR1 is ENHRY and CDR2 is SYGVKD in the germline V gene. This CDR3 has 15 residues. The V and J ends lost 8 bases and 2 bases respectively, with 19 bases between them. The CDR3 is CAIQGRGGPPYEQYF. The CDR3 DNA follows: TGTGCCATCCAGGGGAGGGGGGGCCCTCCCTACGAGCAGTACTTC.

DNA of the CDR3: TGTGCCAGCAGCTTATTCAGGGGGCAAGGCACAGATACGCAGTATTTT. Translating it yields CASSLFRGQGTDTQYF. The V and J genes are TRBV7-2 and TRBJ2-3; 8 nucleotides match TRBD1. CDR1 SGHTA and CDR2 FQGNSA come from the germline V gene. The CDR3 runs to 16 residues. V was pared by 2 bases and J by 1 base, with 5 bases of the junction left unmatched.

A single count supports this clone. The J gene is TRBJ2-1, the V gene TRBV19; 11 bases align to TRBD2. The CDR3 contains 19 residues. Germline V gene lookup returns CDR1 LNHDA and CDR2 SQIVND (reference sequence). The V and J ends lost 4 bases and 7 bases, in that order; junction bases with no gene match: 18. The CDR3 sequence is CASSTKRRLAGGPGNEQFF. Written as DNA, the CDR3 is TGTGCCAGTAGTACAAAACGTCGTTTAGCGGGAGGGCCGGGGAATGAGCAGTTCTTC. The variable domain in full, completed from reference TRBV19 and TRBJ2-1, reads DGGITQSPKYLFRKEGQNVTLSCEQNLNHDAMYWYRQDPGQGLRLIYYSQIVNDFQKGDIAEGYSVSREKKESFPLTVTSAQKNPTAFYLCASSTKRRLAGGPGNEQFFGPGTRLTVL.

The chain combines TRBV28 with TRBJ2-7, with D perhaps matching TRBD2 (5 bases). V was cut by 2 bases and J by 4 bases, with 15 bases left in between. Germline CDR1 reads MDHEN; CDR2 reads SYDVKM. The CDR3 has 15 amino acids. The CDR3 coding sequence is TGTGCCAGCAGTTTAACCCTAGCCAGCCCATACGAGCAGTACTTC. Protein sequence: CASSLTLASPYEQYF.

The chain joins TRBV7-2 to TRBJ2-7; 9 bases agree with TRBD2. Trimming took 1 base from V and 6 from J; bases not matched to a gene: 10. The length of the CDR3 is 16 residues. Looked up from germline, CDR1 is SGHTA and CDR2 is FQGNSA. Here the CDR3 DNA reads TGTGCCAGCAGCTTAGGAGTGCTAGCGGGAAGTGTCGAGCAGTACTTC. Its translation is CASSLGVLAGSVEQYF.

About this clone itself: Additional DNA sequences in this sample encode the identical CDR3. The genes are TRBV7-2 and TRBJ2-7; TRBD2 agrees at 9 bases. The length of the CDR3 is 13 residues. V lost 5 bases to trimming and J lost 3 bases; unmatched junction nucleotides: 2. Germline V gene sequence: CDR1 SGHTA, CDR2 FQGNSA. CDR3 region: CASSLSGSYEQYF. DNA of the CDR3: TGTGCCAGCAGCCTTAGCGGGAGCTACGAGCAGTACTTC. Complete variable domain (other parts from reference TRBV7-2 and TRBJ2-7): GAGVSQSPSNKVTEKGKDVELRCDPISGHTALYWYRQSLGQGLEFLIYFQGNSAPDKSGLPSDRFSAERTGGSVSTLTIQRTQQEDSAVYLCASSLSGSYEQYFGPGTRLTVT.

This sequence joins TRBV28 and TRBJ1-5; D may be TRBD1 (6 bases). From germline, CDR1 is MDHEN and CDR2 SYDVKM. The CDR3 consists of 14 residues. V lost 2 bases and J lost 6, with 11 bases in between. The CDR3 region has the DNA TGTGCCAGCAGTTTACGCCGGGGGCGTCAGCCCCAGCATTTT. Translated, it gives CASSLRRGRQPQHF.

This chain uses TRBV7-2 with TRBJ2-7, with 10 bases lining up with TRBD2. CDR1 and CDR2 (germline): SGHTA, FQGNSA. The CDR3 has 19 amino acids. V lost 5 bases, J lost 2 bases, and 18 bases stayed unmatched. This CDR3 reads CASSARRTSGRSFPYEQYF. For the CDR3, the DNA is TGTGCCAGCAGCGCGAGGCGGACTAGCGGAAGATCATTCCCCTACGAGCAGTACTTC.

The chain couples TRBV7-6 to TRBJ2-7; D tentatively fits TRBD1 or TRBD2 (5 bases each). Between the trimmed V and J ends, which lost 1 base and 2 bases, there was a span of 18 bases. CDR3 length: 17 residues. Germline assignment: CDR1 SGHVS and CDR2 FNYEAQ. The CDR3 region has the DNA TGTGCCAGCAGCTTAGTCTCGGGAAGGGACGGTGCCTACGAGCAGTACTTC. Its translation: CASSLVSGRDGAYEQYF.

The chain couples TRBV18 to TRBJ2-4; the D gene is possibly TRBD1 (5 bases). The CDR3 extends over 14 amino acids. V was clipped by 0 bases and J by 6 bases, with 9 bases between them. From germline, CDR1 is KGHSH and CDR2 LQKENI. CDR3 bases: TGTGCCAGCTCACCACCTAGCCAGGGAAACATTCAGTACTTC. This gives the protein CASSPPSQGNIQYF.